These 32 T cell receptor beta chains came from one sample sequenced in a study of regulatory T cells in long-lasting Graves disease. Researchers made TCR beta libraries by using iRepertoire HTBI primers and running Arm-PCR on CDR3 regions. Each CDR3 protein is one row after TCRdb ran MiXCR on the multiplex PCR reads. The sample has around 450,000 distinct CDR3 sequences, around a fifth seen once. Time point meaning: persistent/refractory GD, antithyroid drugs over 5 years with positive TRAb. The TCR library was prepared using RNA isolated from PBMCs. The starting material was peripheral blood mononuclear cells (PBMCs), obtained when the disease was refractory, from a patient treated with antithyroid drugs. The receptors derive from a female donor with Graves disease.

Ten or more counts support this clonotype. J is TRBJ1-5 and V is TRBV28; the match to TRBD1 covers 9 bases. Unmatched junction bases numbered 7, after V lost 6 bases and J lost 7 bases. Germline CDR1 MDHEN, CDR2 SYDVKM. The CDR3 contains 14 residues. CDR3 protein: CASSSGQGSQPQHF. The DNA for the CDR3 is TGTGCCAGCAGCTCAGGACAGGGGAGCCAGCCCCAGCATTTT.

This clonotype showed up just a few times. The genes are TRBV7-3 and TRBJ1-6; the D is unclear. The CDR3 consists of 13 residues. V was clipped by 8 bases and J by 7 bases, with 12 bases between them. Germline CDR1 reads SGHTA; CDR2 reads FQGTGA. The CDR3 DNA is TGTGCCAGCTCCCGGGATTCAAATTCACCCCTCCACTTT. It specifies CASSRDSNSPLHF.

V and J are TRBV11-2 and TRBJ1-3, with TRBD1 as a possible D gene (5 bases). This CDR3 is 15 amino acids long. The V gene's germline CDR1 is SGHAT and CDR2 FQNNGV. Trimming cost V 1 base and J 0 bases, with 7 bases left between them. CDR3 sequence: CASSLGQFSGNTIYF. For the CDR3, the DNA is TGTGCCAGCAGCTTAGGACAGTTCTCTGGAAACACCATATATTTT.

This clonotype has just a few counts. The rearrangement uses TRBV29-1 and TRBJ2-1; unclear D gene. The CDR3 is 15 amino acids. V lost 8 bases, J lost 5 bases, and 22 bases lay in between. The germline CDR1 and CDR2 sequences are SQVTM and ANQGSEA. The CDR3 loop reads CSYSPPTGSNNEQFF. The CDR3 DNA reads as TGCAGCTACAGTCCCCCTACCGGGTCCAACAATGAGCAGTTCTTC.

This clonotype was counted many times. The chain carries TRBV2 and TRBJ1-4; TRBD1 might be the D (5 bases). V was cut by 5 bases and J by 8 bases, with 18 bases left in between. CDR3 length: 15 residues. Germline lookup yields CDR1 SNHLY and CDR2 FYNNEI. The DNA for the CDR3 is TGTGCCAGCAGTAGAGACCTGGGGGGTGAGGAAAAACTGTTTTTT. Residues: CASSRDLGGEEKLFF.

This sequence joins TRBV10-3 and TRBJ1-1; no definite D call. Germline assignment: CDR1 ENHRY and CDR2 SYGVKD. The V and J ends lost 0 bases and 0 bases respectively, with 5 bases between them. The CDR3 is made up of 14 amino acids. The CDR3 loop is CAISESILNTEAFF. Written as DNA, the CDR3 is TGTGCCATCAGTGAGTCGATATTGAACACTGAAGCTTTCTTT.

This clonotype was detected many times. The V call is TRBV12-5, the J call TRBJ2-7; no clear D gene. The germline V gene has CDR1 LGHNT and CDR2 FRNRAP. V was shortened by 6 bases and J by 0 bases, with 12 bases between the two germline ends. CDR3 length equals 14 residues. CDR3 nucleotide sequence: TGTGCTAGTGGCCTTAGAGGAGTCTCCTACGAGCAGTACTTC. Encoded protein: CASGLRGVSYEQYF. The whole variable domain, remainder taken from reference TRBV12-5 and TRBJ2-7, is DARVTQTPRHKVTEMGQEVTMRCQPILGHNTVFWYRQTMMQGLELLAYFRNRAPLDDSGMPKDRFSAEMPDATLATLKIQPSEPRDSAVYFCASGLRGVSYEQYFGPGTRLTVT.

The chain employs TRBV27 and TRBJ1-6; D is unclear. V dropped 2 bases and J dropped 13 bases, with 15 bases sitting between them. CDR3 length: 14 amino acids. Germline CDR1 MNHEY, CDR2 SMNVEV (reference sequence). In DNA form, the CDR3 reads TGTGCCAGCAGTTTACTTGAAGGGCTAATGCCCCTCCACTTT. This sequence encodes CASSLLEGLMPLHF.

Only a few counts were recorded for this clonotype. This CDR3 reads CASSRSSLNTEAFF. The CDR3 DNA reads as TGTGCCAGCAGCCGTAGTAGTTTGAACACTGAAGCTTTCTTT. The rearrangement links TRBV2 to TRBJ1-1; D is unresolved. Germline-derived CDR1 and CDR2 are SNHLY and FYNNEI. The V end lost 6 bases, the J end lost 0 bases, and 11 bases lay between the germline ends. The CDR3 runs to 14 residues.

This clonotype was observed many times. The chain joins TRBV15 to TRBJ1-4; 8 bases map to TRBD1. The CDR3 loop spans 13 amino acids. Per germline, CDR1 LNHNV and CDR2 YYDKDF (reference sequence). V gave up 6 bases and J gave up 7 bases; unmatched junction bases: 4. Here the CDR3 reads CATSGQGAEKLFF. The DNA for the CDR3 is TGTGCCACCAGTGGACAGGGAGCTGAAAAACTGTTTTTT.

This clonotype was seen a few times. J is TRBJ1-4 and V is TRBV7-9; tentatively, D is TRBD1 (5 bases). This CDR3 is 14 amino acids long. Germline CDR1 reads SEHNR; CDR2 reads FQNEAQ (reference sequence). V shed 2 bases and J shed 4 bases, with 8 bases lying between them. The CDR3 sequence is CASSLQGDNEKLFF. The CDR3 bases are TGTGCCAGCAGCTTACAAGGGGATAATGAAAAACTGTTTTTT. Full variable domain (outside the CDR3, taken from reference TRBV7-9 and TRBJ1-4): DTGVSQNPRHKITKRGQNVTFRCDPISEHNRLYWYRQTLGQGPEFLTYFQNEAQLEKSRLLSDRFSAERPKGSFSTLEIQRTEQGDSAMYLCASSLQGDNEKLFFGSGTQLSVL.

This clonotype was picked up many times. The chain combines TRBV11-3 with TRBJ2-7, with D unclear. Germline CDR1 reads SGHNT; CDR2 reads YENEEA. CDR3 length equals 14 residues. V gave up 1 base and J gave up 0 bases, with 7 bases separating them. The DNA of the CDR3 is TGTGCCAGCAGCTTAGTTTCGGTCTCCTACGAGCAGTACTTC. Translating gives CASSLVSVSYEQYF.

This chain connects TRBV12-3 or TRBV12-4 to TRBJ1-5, with a possible D match to TRBD1 (5 bases). Trimming pared 5 bases from V and 3 bases from J, leaving 11 bases between. This CDR3 is built from 14 residues. The CDR3 coding sequence is TGTGCCAGCAGTCTCGGAGGGGTCAATCAGCCCCAGCATTTT. Its protein is CASSLGGVNQPQHF.

This clonotype was observed many times. The CDR3 is CASSLSGGDPNTF. The DNA of the CDR3 is TGTGCCAGCAGTTTATCAGGGGGCGACCCCAACACCTTC. This rearrangement joins TRBV12-3 or TRBV12-4 to TRBJ1-2; 8 positions match TRBD1. J was trimmed by 12 bases and V by 2 bases; bases with no gene match: 8. The CDR3 consists of 13 residues.

This clonotype was observed a few times. J is TRBJ2-5 and V is TRBV29-1; 15 bases match TRBD2. The CDR3 contains 17 residues. After removal of 3 bases from V and 4 bases from J, the junction contained 9 bases not matched to a gene. Germline assignment: CDR1 SQVTM and CDR2 ANQGSEA. CDR3 in amino acids: CSVDPGLAGGKPETQYF. In DNA, the CDR3 is TGCAGCGTTGACCCCGGACTAGCGGGGGGGAAGCCAGAGACCCAGTACTTC. The full variable domain, completed using reference TRBV29-1 and TRBJ2-5, is SAVISQKPSRDICQRGTSLTIQCQVDSQVTMMFWYRQQPGQSLTLIATANQGSEATYESGFVIDKFPISRPNLTFSTLTVSNMSPEDSSIYLCSVDPGLAGGKPETQYFGPGTRLLVL.

This clonotype turned up a few times. This chain uses TRBV6-1 with TRBJ2-7, with D possibly being TRBD1 (6 bases). V shed 9 bases and J shed 5 bases, with 8 bases lying between them. Germline loops: CDR1 MNHNS, CDR2 SASEGT. This CDR3 has 10 residues. This CDR3 is CASTGNEQYF. Here the CDR3 DNA reads TGTGCCAGTACAGGGAACGAGCAGTACTTC.

This clonotype has a count of ten or more. V usage is TRBV2 and J usage is TRBJ2-5, with 8 bases matching TRBD1. Looked up from germline, CDR1 is SNHLY and CDR2 is FYNNEI. V shed 7 bases and J 3 bases; nucleotides not matched to a gene: 10. CDR3 length equals 15 residues. For the CDR3, the DNA is TGTGCCAGCATTGGCCTGGACAGGGCGAAAGAGACCCAGTACTTC. Encoded protein: CASIGLDRAKETQYF.

This clonotype was observed a handful of times. The gene calls are TRBV14 and TRBJ2-7; the D call may be TRBD1 or TRBD2 (5 bases each). This CDR3 region has 13 residues. V was cut by 8 bases and J by 0 bases, with 11 bases left in between. Germline loops: CDR1 SGHDN, CDR2 FVKESK. The CDR3 DNA reads as TGTGCCAGCTGGGACCGAATCTCCTACGAGCAGTACTTC. Protein: CASWDRISYEQYF.

The chain uses TRBV6-1 and TRBJ2-1, with TRBD2 matching over 7 bases. This CDR3 contains 17 residues. With 5 bases clipped from V and 9 bases from J, the junction kept 19 bases outside the gene matches. Germline lookup yields CDR1 MNHNS and CDR2 SASEGT. In DNA, the CDR3 is TGTGCCAGCAGTTACCTCCTAGCGGATCTCACCTTGGGTGAGCAGTTCTTC. As protein: CASSYLLADLTLGEQFF.

This chain connects TRBV5-6 to TRBJ1-2, with TRBD1 as a possible D gene (6 bases). The germline CDR1 and CDR2 sequences are SGHDT and YYEEEE. V lost 4 bases, J lost 4 bases, and 17 bases lay in between. This CDR3 is built from 15 residues. Here the CDR3 reads CASSPAGGPAYGYTF. CDR3 bases: TGTGCCAGCAGCCCCGCCGGGGGGCCGGCCTATGGCTACACCTTC.

This clonotype was counted at least ten times. This rearrangement joins TRBV12-3 or TRBV12-4 to TRBJ2-4; D is unclear. The CDR3 covers 12 residues. The V end was cut by 3 bases, the J end by 6 bases, with 6 bases between. The DNA for the CDR3 is TGTGCCAGCAGTTTGAGAATAAACATTCAGTACTTC. It yields the protein CASSLRINIQYF.

V usage is TRBV28 and J usage is TRBJ1-4; a possible D gene is TRBD1 (5 bases). With 5 bases removed from V and 8 bases from J, the gap between germline ends came to 15 bases. The germline CDR1 and CDR2 sequences are MDHEN and SYDVKM. The CDR3 has 14 residues. DNA of the CDR3: TGTGCCAGCAGTCCCAGGACATCCTTCGAAAAACTGTTTTTT. Protein: CASSPRTSFEKLFF.

This clonotype was recorded many times. This rearrangement joins TRBV28 to TRBJ1-5; tentative D call: TRBD1 (5 bases). V was pared by 8 bases and J by 2 bases, with 10 bases between. CDR1 and CDR2 (germline): MDHEN, SYDVKM. CDR3 length: 13 residues. The CDR3 here is CASQGSGNQPQHF. In DNA, the CDR3 is TGTGCCAGCCAGGGTTCTGGCAATCAGCCCCAGCATTTT.

This chain uses TRBV7-8 with TRBJ2-7, with 7 bases that match TRBD1. The germline V gene has CDR1 SGHVS and CDR2 FQNEAQ. The CDR3 totals 13 residues. Trimming cost V 8 bases and J 1 base; bases outside gene matches: 5. The CDR3 protein is CASCRGQSYEQYF. CDR3 sequence (DNA): TGTGCCAGCTGCCGGGGACAGTCCTACGAGCAGTACTTC.

This clonotype was counted a few times. The chain recombines TRBV30 with TRBJ1-2; D perhaps matches TRBD1 (5 bases). V dropped 3 bases and J dropped 3 bases, with 11 bases sitting between them. The CDR3 sequence is 13 residues long. CDR1 GTSNPN and CDR2 SVGIG come from the germline V gene (reference sequence). Here the CDR3 DNA reads TGTGCCTGGAGCAGGGCCCAGGACTATGGCTACACCTTC. Residues: CAWSRAQDYGYTF.

Concerning this clonotype: This clone may be a read error of a much larger clone one base away. CDR3 DNA: TGTGCCAGCAGCCTGGACTCTGGGGCCAACGTCCCGACTTTC. Translated: CASSLDSGANVPTF. The genes are TRBV7-9 and TRBJ2-6; tentatively, D is TRBD1 or TRBD2 (5 bases each). The germline V gene has CDR1 SEHNR and CDR2 FQNEAQ (reference sequence). CDR3 length equals 14 residues.

There are many counts of this clonotype. CDR3 amino acids: CASSLSAGNTEAFF. The DNA for the CDR3 is TGTGCCAGCAGTTTATCGGCGGGGAACACTGAAGCTTTCTTT. The V gene is TRBV12-3 or TRBV12-4, the J gene TRBJ1-1; no reliable D call. The length of the CDR3 is 14 residues. V dropped 2 bases and J dropped 1 base, with 8 bases sitting between them.

Turning to this clonotype: The CDR3 end shows no conserved phenylalanine or tryptophan, and so a read error is likely. V gene TRBV20-1 combines with J gene TRBJ2-7, with 10 bases identical to TRBD2. The CDR3 spans 14 residues. The germline V gene has CDR1 DFQATT and CDR2 SNEGSKA (reference sequence). J lost 3 bases, V lost 5 bases, and 7 bases had no gene match. The CDR3 DNA follows: TGCAGTGCTGCTCCCGGGACTAGCGTCTACGAGCAGTACCTC. The encoded protein is CSAAPGTSVYEQYL.

The chain employs TRBV30 and TRBJ2-6, with TRBD2 as a possible D gene (6 bases). This CDR3 has 15 amino acids. V was pared by 2 bases and J by 2 bases, with 10 bases between. CDR1 GTSNPN and CDR2 SVGIG come from the germline V gene (reference sequence). CDR3 protein: CAWSIGGAGANVLTF. The CDR3, as DNA: TGTGCCTGGAGTATAGGAGGGGCTGGGGCCAACGTCCTGACTTTC.

V and J are TRBV4-1 and TRBJ1-2; 10 positions match TRBD1. Per the germline V gene, CDR1 is MGHRA and CDR2 is YSYEKL. The junction had 10 bases not matched to a gene; V was cut back by 4 bases and J by 2 bases. CDR3 length equals 17 residues. CDR3 residues: CASSPRGQGIFNYGYTF. As DNA, the CDR3 is TGCGCCAGCAGCCCCCGGGGACAGGGGATATTCAACTATGGCTACACCTTC.

This clonotype was observed at least ten times. V and J are TRBV15 and TRBJ2-5; 9 nucleotides match TRBD1. The CDR3 runs 14 residues. Germline CDR1 LNHNV, CDR2 YYDKDF (reference sequence). Trimming cost V 6 bases and J 5 bases; bases outside gene matches: 7. The CDR3: CATRQSTGGETQYF. CDR3 in DNA: TGTGCCACCAGGCAGAGCACAGGGGGCGAGACCCAGTACTTC.

This clonotype was observed at least ten times. The rearrangement links TRBV28 to TRBJ1-1; a weak D match, TRBD1 (5 bases). This CDR3 is built from 12 residues. The V gene's germline CDR1 is MDHEN and CDR2 SYDVKM. V lost 7 bases and J lost 4, with 10 bases in between. The CDR3 DNA is TGTGCCAGCACGATCGGGGGCACTGAAGCTTTCTTT. Translation: CASTIGGTEAFF. Supplemented by reference TRBV28 and TRBJ1-1, the full variable domain reads DVKVTQSSRYLVKRTGEKVFLECVQDMDHENMFWYRQDPGLGLRLIYFSYDVKMKEKGDIPEGYSVSREKKERFSLILESASTNQTSMYLCASTIGGTEAFFGQGTRLTVV.